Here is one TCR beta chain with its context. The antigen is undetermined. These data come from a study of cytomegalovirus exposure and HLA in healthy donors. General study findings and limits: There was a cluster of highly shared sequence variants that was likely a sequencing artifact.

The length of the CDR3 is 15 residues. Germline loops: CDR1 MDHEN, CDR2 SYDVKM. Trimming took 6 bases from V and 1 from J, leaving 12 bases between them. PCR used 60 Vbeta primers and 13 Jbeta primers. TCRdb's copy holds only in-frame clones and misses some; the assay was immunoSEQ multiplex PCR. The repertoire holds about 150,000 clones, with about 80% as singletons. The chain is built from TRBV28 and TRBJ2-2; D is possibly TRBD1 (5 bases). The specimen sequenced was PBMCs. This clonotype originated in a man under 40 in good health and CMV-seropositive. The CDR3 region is CASSQTDRNTGELFF. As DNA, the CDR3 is TGTGCCAGCAGCCAAACCGACAGGAACACCGGGGAGCTGTTTTTT. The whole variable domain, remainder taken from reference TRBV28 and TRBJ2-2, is DVKVTQSSRYLVKRTGEKVFLECVQDMDHENMFWYRQDPGLGLRLIYFSYDVKMKEKGDIPEGYSVSREKKERFSLILESASTNQTSMYLCASSQTDRNTGELFFGEGSRLTVL.